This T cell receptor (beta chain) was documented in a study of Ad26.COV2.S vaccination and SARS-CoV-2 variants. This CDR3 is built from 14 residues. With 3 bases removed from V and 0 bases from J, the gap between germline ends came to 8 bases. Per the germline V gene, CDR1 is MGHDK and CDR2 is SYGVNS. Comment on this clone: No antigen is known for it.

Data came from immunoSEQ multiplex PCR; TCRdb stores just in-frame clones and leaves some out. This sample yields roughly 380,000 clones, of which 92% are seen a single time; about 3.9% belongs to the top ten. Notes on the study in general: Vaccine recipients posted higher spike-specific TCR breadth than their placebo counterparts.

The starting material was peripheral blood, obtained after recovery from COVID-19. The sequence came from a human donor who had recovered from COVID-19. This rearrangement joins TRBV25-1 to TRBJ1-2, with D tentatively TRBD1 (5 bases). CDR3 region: CASSDPGPNYGYTF. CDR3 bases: TGTGCCAGCAGTGATCCGGGACCTAACTATGGCTACACCTTC.